Below, 24 T cell receptor delta chains from the same sample are listed, as sequenced in a study of γδ T cells in repeated Plasmodium falciparum infection (dated by TCRdb to the early 2020s). For bulk TCR repertoire analysis, Vgamma9/Vdelta2+ and Vdelta2-negative gammadelta T cell populations were isolated by flow sorting from peripheral blood mononuclear cells. Library method: multiplex PCR. Sequencing used an Illumina MiSeq. Public reads were reanalyzed in TCRdb with CATT, and rows carrying the same DNA were merged afterwards. Here the sample has around 86,000 delta-chain clones; more than 1.4% occur a single time. The ten most abundant clones make up roughly 9.5% of the sample. Sequenced material: gamma-delta T cells from blood. Receptors were obtained from a pool of human donors (malaria-infected and uninfected, not separated).

This clone showed up many times. This chain links TRDV1 with TRDJ1, with D perhaps matching TRDD3 (6 bases). Looked up from germline, CDR1 is TSWWSYY and CDR2 is QGS. V shed 2 bases and J shed 0 bases, with 43 bases lying between them. The CDR3 contains 26 residues. The CDR3 spells CALGENLRDVLMGAPNAITYTDKLIF. CDR3 DNA sequence: TGTGCTCTTGGGGAAAACCTACGTGATGTATTAATGGGGGCCCCAAACGCCATAACGTACACCGATAAACTCATCTTT.

The table lists this clone with a few counts. The protein in TCRdb stems from a much larger clone and differs at residue 3 from this DNA's translation, likely a read error; here the protein is translated from the DNA. The V and J genes are TRDV2 and TRDJ3, with 9 bases identical to TRDD3. The J gene comes from matching the DNA to germline here; TCRdb lacks it. The CDR3 is 19 residues long. Germline V gene data show CDR1 as GEAIGNYY and CDR2 as EKD. As DNA, the CDR3 is TGTGCCCGTGACACCGCGGACTGGGGGAGCTCCTGGGACACCCGACAGATGTTTTTC. This sequence encodes CARDTADWGSSWDTRQMFF.

In its sample, this clone was seen a few times. It is likely a read error: a sequence one base away is far more abundant. Other DNA sequences in the same sample also yield this CDR3. The chain employs TRDV1 and TRDJ1, with a weak D call TRDD1 (6 bases). The germline CDR1 and CDR2 sequences are TSWWSYY and QGS. CDR3 length: 19 residues. V was shortened by 0 bases and J by 9 bases, with 29 bases between the two germline ends. The CDR3 reads CALGELPRLGNTDPVELIF. The CDR3 nucleotides are TGTGCTCTTGGGGAACTACCCCGTCTGGGAAATACGGACCCTGTGGAACTCATCTTT.

Comments on this clone: The mismatch at residue 5 between this DNA's translation and the TCRdb protein of a much larger clone likely reflects a read error; the protein shown is translated from the DNA. The chain has TRDV2 and TRDJ2; TRDD3 might be the D (6 bases). The J gene, missing from TCRdb, was assigned here through DNA to germline matching. This CDR3 contains 15 residues. Trimming took off 4 bases at V and 4 bases at J, with 15 bases between the two ends. The V gene's germline CDR1 is GEAIGNYY and CDR2 EKD. This CDR3 reads CACEDMGGTTAQLFF. Written as DNA, the CDR3 is TGTGCCTGTGAGGATATGGGGGGGACGACAGCACAACTCTTCTTT.

A remark on this clone: This probably arose from a read error, given a far larger clone one base away. The same CDR3 can be traced to other DNA sequences in this sample. This chain joins TRDV1 and TRDJ1; 7 bases agree with TRDD3. The V gene's germline CDR1 is TSWWSYY and CDR2 QGS. The CDR3 has 16 amino acids. CDR3 in amino acids: CALGEVGYAYTDKLIF. Written as DNA, the CDR3 is TGTGCTCTCGGGGAAGTCGGATACGCATACACCGATAAACTCATCTTT.

About this clone: TCRdb's listed protein matches a much larger clone and diverges from this DNA's translation at residue 10, likely through a read error; the protein shown comes from the DNA. In the same sample, other DNA sequences code for this CDR3. This chain joins TRDV2 and TRDJ2; 7 bases fit TRDD3. The CDR3 loop spans 16 amino acids. In germline, CDR1 is GEAIGNYY, CDR2 EKD. The CDR3 sequence is CACDGVGDSWTAQLFF. CDR3 nucleotides: TGTGCCTGTGACGGAGTGGGGGACTCTTGGACAGCACAACTCTTCTTC.

The chain carries TRDV1 and TRDJ1; 12 nucleotides line up with TRDD3. The J gene was missing in TCRdb and was found by matching the end of the DNA to germline. The CDR3 length is 25 residues. Germline V CDR1 and CDR2: TSWWSYY, QGS. After removal of 5 bases from V and 0 bases from J, the junction contained 31 bases not matched to a gene. CDR3 DNA sequence: TGTGCTCTTGGGCCCCGGGGCCTTCCTGCTCCCCCACTGGGGGATACCCCCATTTACACCGATAAACTCATCTTT. Encoded protein: CALGPRGLPAPPLGDTPIYTDKLIF.

In regard to this clone: This likely stems from a read error, as it lies one base from a far larger clone. Other DNA sequences within the sample encode an identical CDR3. The CDR3, as DNA: TGTGCCTGTGACTCCTTACTGGGGGATAAAGTCAACACCGACAAACTCATCTTT. This encodes CACDSLLGDKVNTDKLIF. The rearrangement joins TRDV2 to TRDJ1, with 11 bases matching TRDD3. In the absence of a J gene in TCRdb, the DNA was matched to germline to assign it here. The CDR3 contains 18 residues. CDR1 is GEAIGNYY, CDR2 EKD, per germline.

This clone turned up a few times. The protein held in TCRdb is that of a much larger clone and does not match this DNA's translation at residue 6, likely because of a read error; the protein shown is translated from the DNA. This chain links TRDV2 with TRDJ1; D perhaps matches TRDD3 (6 bases). V was trimmed by 2 bases and J by 3 bases, leaving 15 bases between them. Germline CDR1 reads GEAIGNYY; CDR2 reads EKD. The CDR3 extends over 15 amino acids. The DNA of the CDR3 is TGTGCCTGTGACATCCCGGGGGAGGAAGCCGATAAACTCATCTTT. Its protein is CACDIPGEEADKLIF.

This clone was seen many times. Other DNA sequences in this specimen translate into the identical CDR3. The chain is built from TRDV1 and TRDJ1; D not certain. Looked up from germline, CDR1 is TSWWSYY and CDR2 is QGS. V was cut by 7 bases and J by 0 bases, with 36 bases left in between. The CDR3 has 22 residues. This CDR3 reads CALVLVPKGGLRWERHTDKLIF. CDR3 nucleotides: TGTGCTCTTGTCCTTGTGCCCAAAGGAGGTCTACGGTGGGAACGACACACCGATAAACTCATCTTT.

Many counts were recorded for this clone. The chain couples TRDV1 to TRDJ1, with 9 bases that match TRDD3. The V gene end was trimmed by 4 bases and the J gene end by 3 bases; junction bases not matched to a gene: 33. Germline CDR1 is TSWWSYY and CDR2 is QGS. CDR3 length: 24 amino acids. Here the CDR3 DNA reads TGTGCTCTTGGGGGAGGCCTTCCTTACCCTTTAAAGTCCTGGGGGATTGGATTCCCCGATAAACTCATCTTT. This gives the protein CALGGGLPYPLKSWGIGFPDKLIF.

Notes on this clone: A far larger clone is off by one base, so a read error is likely. The identical CDR3 is also encoded by other nucleotide sequences in the sample. V gene TRDV3 combines with J gene TRDJ1; D might be TRDD3 (6 bases). Looked up from germline, CDR1 is TVYSNPD and CDR2 is GDNSRS (reference sequence). This CDR3 is built from 15 residues. Trimming shortened V by 0 bases and J by 0 bases, and 14 bases separated the two germline ends. CDR3: CAFSVRGRYTDKLIF. CDR3 nucleotides: TGTGCCTTTAGTGTGAGGGGGAGATACACCGATAAACTCATCTTT.

This clone was counted a few times. A read error is the likely source, as a far larger clone sits one nucleotide away. The same CDR3 arises from other DNA sequences in this sample as well. TRDV2 is the V gene, and the J gene was not called; TRDD3, the table's D call, lacks a check against the DNA. The length of the CDR3 is 15 residues. CDR1 is GEAIGNYY and CDR2 is EKD in the germline V gene. The CDR3 spells CACDLRLGTGGCFIF. CDR3 coding DNA: TGTGCTTGTGACCTTCGGCTTGGGACTGGGGGATGTTTTATCTTT.

As concerns this clone: This likely reflects a read error, since a far larger clone is one base away. At the DNA level, this CDR3 is encoded by other sequences in the same sample as well. The V gene is TRDV2, the J gene TRDJ1; 8 positions agree with TRDD3. The J gene, absent from TCRdb, was called here by matching the DNA to germline. The CDR3 has 19 amino acids. J was trimmed by 1 base and V by 0 bases; bases with no gene match: 15. The germline V gene has CDR1 GEAIGNYY and CDR2 EKD. CDR3 DNA: TGTGCCTGTGACACCGGCAGACTGTCTACTGGGGGCTTCACCGATAAACTCATCTTT. It is translated as CACDTGRLSTGGFTDKLIF.

By proportion, this clone is medium-sized. V and J are TRDV3 and TRDJ1; TRDD3 might be the D (6 bases). V shed 3 bases and J shed 0 bases, with 26 bases lying between them. The CDR3 loop spans 18 amino acids. Germline V CDR1 and CDR2: TVYSNPD, GDNSRS (reference sequence). Here the CDR3 reads CALYVPGDPYKNTDKLIF. CDR3 in DNA: TGTGCCTTATACGTACCTGGGGATCCCTACAAGAACACCGATAAACTCATCTTT.

This clone has just a few counts. Only one base separates this from a far larger clonotype, so it likely reflects a read error. The genes are TRDV1 and TRDJ1; D assignment may be TRDD2 or TRDD3 (8 bases each). In the absence of a J gene in TCRdb, the DNA was matched to germline to assign it here. Germline lookup yields CDR1 TSWWSYY and CDR2 QGS. The CDR3 runs 22 residues. The DNA of the CDR3 is TGTGCCCTTGGGCCGTCGGCCTTCCTATTACTGGGGGTTATTCCGTACACCGATAAACTCATCTTT. Translation gives CALGPSAFLLLGVIPYTDKLIF.

This clone was observed many times. A far larger clone is just one base off, so this is likely a read error. Other DNA sequences within the sample encode an identical CDR3. The chain uses TRDV1 and TRDJ1, with D possibly TRDD2 on 5 matching bases. CDR3 length: 18 amino acids. The V gene's germline CDR1 is TSWWSYY and CDR2 QGS. V was clipped by 7 bases and J by 9 bases, with 33 bases between them. CDR3 region: CALAVGLPTPLPLEQLIF. CDR3 bases: TGTGCTCTTGCCGTCGGGCTCCCTACTCCCCTACCCCTAGAACAACTCATCTTT.

This clone appeared a few times. A read error likely explains this, since a far larger clone differs by one base. The same CDR3 also results from other DNA sequences found in this sample. J is TRDJ1 and V is TRDV2; D gene ambiguous. TCRdb carries no J gene annotation; the J gene was assigned here by matching the DNA with germline. Germline assignment: CDR1 GEAIGNYY and CDR2 EKD. Trimming removed 0 bases at V and 0 bases at J, with 10 bases between. This CDR3 has 15 residues. The CDR3 nucleotides are TGTGCCTGTGACACCGTAGAAGAGGACACCGATAAACTCATCTTT. It codes for CACDTVEEDTDKLIF.

The sample holds many counts of this clone. A far more abundant clone sits one base away, making this likely a read error. The chain is built from TRDV2 and TRDJ1; 7 positions match TRDD3. CDR1 is GEAIGNYY, CDR2 EKD, per germline. The V and J ends lost 5 bases and 2 bases, in that order; junction bases with no gene match: 22. This CDR3 region has 19 residues. CDR3 sequence reads: CACGSLYTLLGERTDKLIF. The CDR3 DNA reads TGTGCCTGTGGCTCACTTTATACCTTGTTGGGGGAAAGGACCGATAAACTCATCTTT.

The chain employs TRDV1 and TRDJ1, with TRDD3 matching over 8 bases. TCRdb leaves out the J gene; it was filled in here by matching the DNA to germline. V was clipped by 0 bases and J by 0 bases; unmatched bases: 21. CDR1 and CDR2 from the germline V gene are TSWWSYY and QGS. The CDR3 spans 22 residues. CDR3 bases: TGTGCTCTTGGGGAACTAAGGCCTTCTTCAGTACTGGGGGGCCTGTACACCGATAAACTCATCTTT. Translated, it gives CALGELRPSSVLGGLYTDKLIF.

This clone appeared a few times. The translation of this DNA and the TCRdb protein of a much larger clone differ at residue 11, probably owing to a read error; the protein shown here is translated from the DNA. This chain uses TRDV1 with TRDJ1; 10 nucleotides agree with TRDD3. The CDR3 has 17 residues. J was trimmed by 4 bases and V by 1 base; bases with no gene match: 9. Germline V gene data show CDR1 as TSWWSYY and CDR2 as QGS. CDR3 nucleotides: TGTGCTCTTGGGGAACGAATACTGGGGGATGCGCGCGATAAACTCATCTTT. Protein: CALGERILGDARDKLIF.

At least ten counts were recorded for this clone. This chain links TRDV1 with TRDJ1; 8 bases map to TRDD3. Per the germline V gene, CDR1 is TSWWSYY and CDR2 is QGS. With V trimmed by 0 bases and J by 1 base, 16 bases remained unmatched. The CDR3 runs 20 residues. The CDR3 DNA reads TGTGCTCTTGGGGAACTCTACGGAGAGCCTTACTGGGGGCCCACCGATAAACTCATCTTT. As protein: CALGELYGEPYWGPTDKLIF.

This clone was counted ten times or more. This chain links TRDV1 with TRDJ1, with 13 bases lining up with TRDD3. The CDR3 totals 20 residues. CDR1 and CDR2 from the germline V gene are TSWWSYY and QGS. V shed 4 bases, J shed 1 base, and the junction held 15 bases outside the gene matches. This chain's CDR3 is CALGVSFGLLGDTCTDKLIF. The CDR3 DNA sequence: TGTGCTCTTGGGGTTTCTTTTGGATTACTGGGGGATACGTGCACCGATAAACTCATCTTT.

As for this clone: A read error likely explains why the TCRdb protein, taken from a much larger clone, differs from this DNA's translation at residue 4; the protein shown is translated from the DNA. The chain recombines TRDV2 with TRDJ1, with TRDD3 matching over 8 bases. Matching the DNA to germline supplied the J gene, which TCRdb does not give. CDR3 size: 15 residues. The V segment lost 5 bases and the J segment 0 bases; nucleotides outside the gene matches: 7. From germline, CDR1 is GEAIGNYY and CDR2 EKD. CDR3 region: CACGGAGGHTDKLIF. The CDR3 DNA reads TGTGCCTGTGGCGGGGCTGGGGGACACACCGATAAACTCATCTTT.